These 19 T cell receptor beta chains came from one sample sequenced in a study of T-cell reconstitution after alpha-beta-depleted transplantation in children. For TCRbeta, the library was prepared with unique molecular identifiers. TCRdb recomputed calls from the PCR reads with MiXCR, one row per CDR3 protein. The sample contains around 230,000 distinct CDR3 sequences, around a sixth of which appear only once. Sequencing was performed on PBMCs, mostly from graft donor cells, taken 360 days after TCRalphabeta/CD19-depleted stem cell transplant. Receptors originate from a male patient under 10 years old who had a stem cell transplant for acute lymphoblastic leukemia, so the T cells may come from the graft donor.

This clonotype was counted many times. The CDR3 coding sequence is TGTGCCAGCAGTTTATCGAAGCGACAGGGGCGAAATGAGCAGTTCTTC. Translated: CASSLSKRQGRNEQFF. The chain is built from TRBV27 and TRBJ2-1, with TRBD1 matching 8 bases. V lost 0 bases and J lost 7; bases outside the gene matches: 8. The CDR3 runs to 16 residues. In germline, CDR1 is MNHEY, CDR2 SMNVEV (reference sequence).

The chain carries TRBV11-2 and TRBJ2-2; D unresolved. The CDR3 is made up of 18 amino acids. Trimming took 2 bases from V and 1 from J, leaving 17 bases between them. Germline-derived CDR1 and CDR2 are SGHAT and FQNNGV. The CDR3 sequence is CASSLNLPSTMNTGELFF. DNA for the CDR3: TGTGCCAGCAGCTTAAACCTACCCTCCACTATGAACACCGGGGAGCTGTTTTTT.

At least ten counts were recorded for this clonotype. The chain couples TRBV24-1 to TRBJ1-1; D gene ambiguous. The CDR3 covers 13 residues. V gave up 3 bases and J gave up 5 bases, with 9 bases separating them. The germline CDR1 and CDR2 sequences are KGHDR and SFDVKD. This CDR3 is CATSDEGRTEAFF. CDR3 DNA sequence: TGTGCCACCAGTGATGAGGGTCGAACTGAAGCTTTCTTT.

The chain uses TRBV10-3 and TRBJ2-1; 12 bases fit TRBD2. The CDR3 runs to 13 residues. Germline CDR1 is ENHRY and CDR2 is SYGVKD. The ends lost 4 bases at V and 10 bases at J; junction bases unmatched: 2. The CDR3 loop is CAISATSGREQFF. The DNA of the CDR3 is TGTGCCATCAGTGCAACTAGCGGGAGGGAGCAGTTCTTC.

This clonotype was seen more than once but under ten times. The chain has TRBV4-3 and TRBJ2-3; a possible D gene is TRBD1 (5 bases). With 2 bases removed from V and 4 bases from J, the gap between germline ends came to 16 bases. This CDR3 is built from 16 residues. CDR1 is LGHNA and CDR2 is YSLEER in the germline V gene. As DNA, the CDR3 is TGCGCCAGCAGCCAATTTGAAGGGGCAGGTCCAGATACGCAGTATTTT. Translation: CASSQFEGAGPDTQYF.

In the case of this clonotype: At one end the junction does not follow the germline gene, possibly because of a read error. In DNA, the CDR3 is TGCACCAGCAGATTAGCGGGGGATGAGCAGTTCTTC. This encodes CTSRLAGDEQFF. The chain couples TRBV27 to TRBJ2-1; 9 nucleotides match TRBD2. This CDR3 is built from 12 residues. From germline, CDR1 is MNHEY and CDR2 SMNVEV (reference sequence).

This clonotype was detected a few times. This sequence joins TRBV12-3 or TRBV12-4 and TRBJ2-1; D possibly corresponds to TRBD1 (5 bases). V shed 5 bases and J shed 5 bases, with 10 bases lying between them. CDR3 length: 13 amino acids. DNA of the CDR3: TGTGCCAGCAGTCCGACAGTAAACAATGAGCAGTTCTTC. The encoded protein is CASSPTVNNEQFF.

This clonotype was seen at least ten times. The J gene is TRBJ1-6, the V gene TRBV7-3, with D possibly being TRBD1 (5 bases). CDR1 is SGHTA and CDR2 is FQGTGA in the germline V gene. CDR3 size: 13 residues. The V end lost 4 bases, the J end lost 8 bases, and 9 bases lay between the germline ends. CDR3 DNA sequence: TGTGCCAGCAGCTCAGGGATTCATTCACCCCTCCACTTT. Translating it yields CASSSGIHSPLHF.

The chain has TRBV7-2 and TRBJ2-2; a possible D gene is TRBD2 (6 bases). Trimming shortened V by 5 bases and J by 3 bases, and 13 bases separated the two germline ends. CDR1 is SGHTA and CDR2 is FQGNSA in the germline V gene. The CDR3 is made up of 15 amino acids. The CDR3 protein is CASSPDGGYTGELFF. The CDR3 region has the DNA TGTGCCAGCAGCCCTGATGGGGGGTACACCGGGGAGCTGTTTTTT.

This clonotype was picked up a small number of times. V and J are TRBV7-2 and TRBJ2-2, with TRBD1 as a possible D gene (5 bases). V gave up 4 bases and J gave up 3 bases, with 15 bases separating them. The CDR3 length is 16 residues. Germline V gives CDR1 SGHTA, CDR2 FQGNSA. The chain's CDR3 is CASSSSWGWDTGELFF. CDR3 DNA sequence: TGTGCCAGCAGCTCCTCTTGGGGCTGGGACACCGGGGAGCTGTTTTTT.

This clonotype was detected only a few times. This rearrangement joins TRBV18 to TRBJ2-7, with 8 bases matching TRBD1. Germline lookup yields CDR1 KGHSH and CDR2 LQKENI. The CDR3 is 15 residues long. The V gene end was trimmed by 1 base and the J gene end by 2 bases; junction bases not matched to a gene: 4. CDR3 sequence (DNA): TGTGCCAGCTCACCACGGCAGGGGGCCGCCTACGAGCAGTACTTC. As protein: CASSPRQGAAYEQYF.

This clonotype occurred once. The chain is built from TRBV5-6 and TRBJ1-1; a possible D gene is TRBD1 (5 bases). Trimming stripped 3 bases from V and 1 base from J, with 16 bases between. The CDR3 has 16 residues. Germline V gene lookup returns CDR1 SGHDT and CDR2 YYEEEE. The CDR3 loop is CASSSVRDWANTEAFF. The CDR3, as DNA: TGTGCCAGCAGCTCAGTCAGGGATTGGGCGAACACTGAAGCTTTCTTT.

The chain couples TRBV2 to TRBJ2-2, with D possibly being TRBD2 (6 bases). This CDR3 has 14 residues. The V gene's germline CDR1 is SNHLY and CDR2 FYNNEI. Trimming pared 7 bases from V and 7 bases from J, leaving 16 bases between. The CDR3 region has the DNA TGTGCCAGCACCACCACCCGGGGGATCGGGGAGCTGTTTTTT. This encodes CASTTTRGIGELFF.

This chain connects TRBV11-2 to TRBJ1-5, with D possibly TRBD1 on 5 matching bases. The CDR3 is made up of 13 amino acids. The germline gives CDR1 SGHAT, CDR2 FQNNGV. V was clipped by 4 bases and J by 7 bases, with 11 bases between them. DNA for the CDR3: TGTGCCAGCAGCTCGGGGGGATTACAGCCCCAGCATTTT. It translates to CASSSGGLQPQHF.

J is TRBJ2-5 and V is TRBV24-1, with D hard to call. Germline assignment: CDR1 KGHDR and CDR2 SFDVKD. The CDR3 sequence is 13 residues long. V was shortened by 4 bases and J by 7 bases, with 12 bases between the two germline ends. The CDR3 DNA follows: TGTGCCACCAGTGACCCCGTCCGAGGGACCCAGTACTTC. This codes for CATSDPVRGTQYF.

The V gene is TRBV20-1, the J gene TRBJ2-7; the match to TRBD2 covers 11 bases. With V trimmed by 4 bases and J by 2 bases, 4 bases remained unmatched. The CDR3 extends over 14 amino acids. The germline gives CDR1 DFQATT, CDR2 SNEGSKA (reference sequence). In DNA, the CDR3 is TGCAGTGCTACGACACTAGCGGGAGCCTACGAGCAGTACTTC. As protein: CSATTLAGAYEQYF.

Many counts were recorded for this clonotype. The V call is TRBV7-2, the J call TRBJ1-1; maybe TRBD1 (5 bases). The CDR3 covers 13 residues. Germline CDR1 reads SGHTA; CDR2 reads FQGNSA. V was trimmed by 6 bases and J by 1 base, leaving 9 bases between them. DNA for the CDR3: TGTGCCAGCAGATGGGACGAGAACACTGAAGCTTTCTTT. Its translation: CASRWDENTEAFF.

This clonotype has more than one count but fewer than ten. The chain combines TRBV24-1 with TRBJ2-2; D perhaps matches TRBD2 (6 bases). Trimming left V 0 bases short and J 4 bases short, with 14 bases between. The length of the CDR3 is 17 residues. Germline CDR1 is KGHDR and CDR2 is SFDVKD. CDR3 DNA sequence: TGTGCCACCAGTGATTTGCGAGCCCTGGGAGGCACCGGGGAGCTGTTTTTT. Its translation: CATSDLRALGGTGELFF.

The chain recombines TRBV14 with TRBJ2-1; a possible D gene is TRBD2 (5 bases). Germline assignment: CDR1 SGHDN and CDR2 FVKESK. The CDR3 runs 13 residues. Trimming took off 6 bases at V and 5 bases at J, with 11 bases between the two ends. Here the CDR3 reads CASSPRGHNEQFF. The CDR3 region has the DNA TGTGCCAGCAGTCCCCGGGGTCACAATGAGCAGTTCTTC. Drawing the rest from reference TRBV14 and TRBJ2-1, the complete variable domain is EAGVTQFPSHSVIEKGQTVTLRCDPISGHDNLYWYRRVMGKEIKFLLHFVKESKQDESGMPNNRFLAERTGGTYSTLKVQPAELEDSGVYFCASSPRGHNEQFFGPGTRLTVL.